The 28 T cell receptor beta chains given below trace back to one sample, sequenced in a study of cytomegalovirus exposure and HLA in healthy donors. Using immunoSEQ multiplex PCR, the repertoire was profiled, and TCRdb retains in-frame clones only, with some absent. The sample records 200,000 to 250,000 clones, approximately 88% being singletons. Sequences were obtained from PBMCs. The receptors shown here come from a woman in her twenties or thirties in good health and CMV-seropositive.

This clone has a single count. This sequence joins TRBV4-1 and TRBJ1-2; TRBD1 matches at 7 bases. This CDR3 is 14 amino acids long. CDR1 is MGHRA, CDR2 YSYEKL, per germline. Losses at the gene ends were 5 bases for V and 6 bases for J; bases not matched to a gene: 9. This CDR3 is CASSSRDSHHGYTF. CDR3 DNA sequence: TGCGCCAGCAGCTCGAGGGACAGCCACCATGGCTACACCTTC.

CDR3 protein: CASSRTSGINTGELFF. CDR3 DNA: TGTGCCAGCAGTAGGACTAGCGGGATTAACACCGGGGAGCTGTTTTTT. The V and J genes are TRBV2 and TRBJ2-2, with 12 bases that match TRBD2. Germline CDR1 and CDR2: SNHLY and FYNNEI. V was pared by 5 bases and J by 2 bases, with 3 bases of the junction left unmatched. This CDR3 is 16 amino acids long.

V usage is TRBV13 and J usage is TRBJ2-3; the D is unclear. CDR1 is PRHDT and CDR2 is FYEKMQ in the germline V gene (reference sequence). The CDR3 consists of 13 residues. Trimming removed 2 bases at V and 2 bases at J, with 5 bases between. For the CDR3, the DNA is TGTGCCAGCAGCTTAACCTACACAGATACGCAGTATTTT. This translates into CASSLTYTDTQYF.

The chain employs TRBV2 and TRBJ1-1, with D unresolved. CDR1 and CDR2 (germline): SNHLY, FYNNEI. Trimming took 3 bases from V and 1 from J, leaving 6 bases between them. This CDR3 has 13 residues. For the CDR3, the DNA is TGTGCCAGCAGTGATGTGGCGAACACTGAAGCTTTCTTT. This translates into CASSDVANTEAFF. The whole variable domain, filled in from reference TRBV2 and TRBJ1-1, reads EPEVTQTPSHQVTQMGQEVILRCVPISNHLYFYWYRQILGQKVEFLVSFYNNEISEKSEIFDDQFSVERPDGSNFTLKIRSTKLEDSAMYFCASSDVANTEAFFGQGTRLTVV.

This clone was seen just once. The CDR3, as DNA: TGTGCCAGCAGTTTAGGGGGGAGGAACACTGAAGCTTTCTTT. Protein sequence: CASSLGGRNTEAFF. This chain links TRBV27 with TRBJ1-1; the D gene is possibly TRBD1 (5 bases). CDR1 is MNHEY, CDR2 SMNVEV, per germline (reference sequence). CDR3 size: 14 residues. Trimming left V 2 bases short and J 1 base short, with 8 bases between.

The chain has TRBV2 and TRBJ2-7; D is uncertain. Between the trimmed V and J ends, which lost 8 bases and 5 bases, there was a span of 13 bases. CDR3 length equals 12 residues. CDR1 is SNHLY and CDR2 is FYNNEI in the germline V gene. The CDR3 DNA sequence: TGTGCCAGCCTCCCTAGGTCCAACGAGCAGTACTTC. Amino acids: CASLPRSNEQYF.

V and J are TRBV6-1 and TRBJ2-7; D gene unclear. This CDR3 region has 12 residues. V shed 7 bases and J shed 7 bases, with 14 bases lying between them. Looked up from germline, CDR1 is MNHNS and CDR2 is SASEGT. The CDR3 DNA is TGTGCCAGCACCAACGGACCCACGGAGCAGTACTTC. This encodes CASTNGPTEQYF.

This clone was counted only a few times. V usage is TRBV29-1 and J usage is TRBJ1-2, with D hard to call. Deletions cut 3 bases from V and 4 bases from J, with 12 bases between. The CDR3 sequence is 13 residues long. Per the germline V gene, CDR1 is SQVTM and CDR2 is ANQGSEA. The CDR3 DNA follows: TGCAGCGTTGAGGCCCTATGGGGCTATGGCTACACCTTC. It yields the protein CSVEALWGYGYTF.

This clone was seen only a few times. The rearrangement links TRBV30 to TRBJ1-1; TRBD1 might be the D (5 bases). Trimming took off 5 bases at V and 8 bases at J, with 12 bases between the two ends. The CDR3 has 11 amino acids. The V gene's germline CDR1 is GTSNPN and CDR2 SVGIG (reference sequence). This CDR3 reads CAWGDGREAFF. The CDR3 nucleotides read TGTGCCTGGGGGGACGGGAGGGAAGCTTTCTTT.

The J gene is TRBJ1-2, the V gene TRBV7-8; D uncertain. The CDR3 loop spans 13 amino acids. CDR1 and CDR2 (germline): SGHVS, FQNEAQ. Trimming took off 0 bases at V and 4 bases at J, with 6 bases between the two ends. The CDR3 sequence: CASSLASSYGYTF. In DNA, the CDR3 is TGTGCCAGCAGCTTAGCGTCCAGCTATGGCTACACCTTC.

This sequence joins TRBV11-2 and TRBJ2-7, with D uncertain. This CDR3 region has 15 residues. Trimming left V 0 bases short and J 2 bases short, with 11 bases between. Germline CDR1 is SGHAT and CDR2 is FQNNGV. CDR3 DNA: TGTGCCAGCAGCTTAGAACCCGGGCCCACCTACGAGCAGTACTTC. This sequence encodes CASSLEPGPTYEQYF.

V is TRBV4-1 and J is TRBJ2-1; D perhaps matches TRBD2 (6 bases). Between the trimmed V and J ends, which lost 0 bases and 9 bases, there was a span of 12 bases. This CDR3 contains 14 residues. CDR1 is MGHRA, CDR2 YSYEKL, per germline. DNA for the CDR3: TGCGCCAGCAGCCAAGAACTAGCAAAGGTTGAGCAGTTCTTC. It encodes CASSQELAKVEQFF.

V and J are TRBV2 and TRBJ2-3; 9 bases are shared with TRBD2. With V trimmed by 5 bases and J by 2 bases, 5 bases remained unmatched. This CDR3 is built from 15 residues. The germline gives CDR1 SNHLY, CDR2 FYNNEI. CDR3 residues: CASSLLAGTTDTQYF. DNA of the CDR3: TGTGCCAGCAGTCTTCTAGCGGGAACCACAGATACGCAGTATTTT.

V is TRBV7-2 and J is TRBJ2-7, with 14 bases fitting TRBD2. Unmatched junction bases numbered 9, after V lost 5 bases and J lost 3 bases. There are 17 residues in the CDR3. Germline values: CDR1 SGHTA, CDR2 FQGNSA. The CDR3 DNA reads TGTGCCAGCAGCCCTCACCCCGGGACTAGCGGGAGCTACGAGCAGTACTTC. Its protein is CASSPHPGTSGSYEQYF.

The gene calls are TRBV18 and TRBJ1-2; D uncertain. Germline CDR1 and CDR2: KGHSH and LQKENI. V was clipped by 3 bases and J by 3 bases, with 8 bases between them. The CDR3 contains 13 residues. This CDR3 is CASSPDGDYGYTF. CDR3 DNA sequence: TGTGCCAGCTCACCCGACGGGGACTATGGCTACACCTTC.

The chain links TRBV7-9 to TRBJ2-2; no clear D gene. Germline CDR1 and CDR2: SEHNR and FQNEAQ (reference sequence). This CDR3 contains 12 residues. Trimming left V 11 bases short and J 0 bases short, with 7 bases between. The CDR3 loop reads CAERPNTGELFF. The CDR3, as DNA: TGTGCCGAGCGACCGAACACCGGGGAGCTGTTTTTT.

This sequence joins TRBV10-3 and TRBJ2-7; 7 bases align to TRBD1. Germline CDR1 reads ENHRY; CDR2 reads SYGVKD. V lost 10 bases and J lost 6; bases outside the gene matches: 15. The CDR3 consists of 14 residues. In nucleotides, the CDR3 is TGTGCCACCTGGACAGGAGATTGGTTGGGCGAGCAGTACTTC. Translated: CATWTGDWLGEQYF.

The rearrangement joins TRBV5-4 to TRBJ2-7; maybe TRBD1 (6 bases). V was trimmed by 5 bases and J by 4 bases, leaving 25 bases between them. This CDR3 is built from 17 residues. In germline, CDR1 is SGHNT, CDR2 YYREEE (reference sequence). The CDR3 reads CASRSQPRRDKGYEQYF. Here the CDR3 DNA reads TGTGCCAGCAGATCGCAGCCCCGCCGGGACAAAGGATACGAGCAGTACTTC.

This clone has just a few counts. This chain joins TRBV6-5 and TRBJ1-5; a possible D gene is TRBD1 (5 bases). This CDR3 spans 14 amino acids. The germline V and J ends were trimmed by 4 bases and 1 base, with 8 bases remaining between them. Germline CDR1 reads MNHEY; CDR2 reads SVGAGI. The DNA of the CDR3 is TGTGCCAGCAGTTCAGGGTCAAGCAATCAGCCCCAGCATTTT. This sequence encodes CASSSGSSNQPQHF.

The chain joins TRBV30 to TRBJ1-1; D call uncertain. V was trimmed by 1 base and J by 8 bases, leaving 23 bases between them. Germline CDR1 GTSNPN, CDR2 SVGIG (reference sequence). This CDR3 is 16 amino acids long. CDR3 amino acids: CAWSDPTDTSICEAFF. In DNA form, the CDR3 reads TGTGCCTGGAGTGATCCCACCGACACTTCCATCTGCGAAGCTTTCTTT.

DNA of the CDR3: TGTGCCAGCAGTCTCATCCGGTGGGAGCGCTACGAGCAGTACTTC. The encoded protein is CASSLIRWERYEQYF. The chain employs TRBV6-1 and TRBJ2-7, with D possibly matching TRBD2 (5 bases). The CDR3 covers 15 residues. Trimming cost V 5 bases and J 3 bases, with 17 bases left between them. Germline CDR1 is MNHNS and CDR2 is SASEGT.

The rearrangement links TRBV29-1 to TRBJ1-2, with D uncertain. Trimming took 6 bases from V and 0 from J, leaving 8 bases between them. The CDR3 extends over 12 amino acids. Germline lookup yields CDR1 SQVTM and CDR2 ANQGSEA. In DNA, the CDR3 is TGCAGCGTCCGACAAACTAACTATGGCTACACCTTC. It is translated as CSVRQTNYGYTF. The variable domain in full, with the rest retrieved from reference TRBV29-1 and TRBJ1-2, is SAVISQKPSRDICQRGTSLTIQCQVDSQVTMMFWYRQQPGQSLTLIATANQGSEATYESGFVIDKFPISRPNLTFSTLTVSNMSPEDSSIYLCSVRQTNYGYTFGSGTRLTVV.

The V and J genes are TRBV29-1 and TRBJ1-1; D ambiguous. The V and J ends lost 1 base and 4 bases respectively, with 1 base between them. The germline gives CDR1 SQVTM, CDR2 ANQGSEA. The CDR3 is 10 residues long. The CDR3 region has the DNA TGCAGCGTTGAAGGCACTGAAGCTTTCTTT. Protein: CSVEGTEAFF. The whole variable domain, remainder taken from reference TRBV29-1 and TRBJ1-1, is SAVISQKPSRDICQRGTSLTIQCQVDSQVTMMFWYRQQPGQSLTLIATANQGSEATYESGFVIDKFPISRPNLTFSTLTVSNMSPEDSSIYLCSVEGTEAFFGQGTRLTVV.

The rearrangement joins TRBV5-6 to TRBJ1-2; weak D call: TRBD1 (5 bases). The CDR3 consists of 14 residues. Germline CDR1 reads SGHDT; CDR2 reads YYEEEE. The V end lost 1 base, the J end lost 8 bases, and 15 bases lay between the germline ends. CDR3 DNA: TGTGCCAGCAGCTTGTGGTGGACAAACGGCGGCTACACCTTC. This codes for CASSLWWTNGGYTF.

The chain couples TRBV28 to TRBJ2-7, with 11 bases matching TRBD1. The J segment lost 2 bases and the V segment lost 5 bases, leaving 5 bases of the junction unmatched. The CDR3 extends over 15 amino acids. Germline CDR1 and CDR2: MDHEN and SYDVKM. The CDR3: CASSAPGQGAYEQYF. In DNA form, the CDR3 reads TGTGCCAGCAGTGCACCGGGACAGGGGGCCTACGAGCAGTACTTC.

The CDR3 DNA reads TGTGCCAGCAGCTTGCACTATGGCTACACCTTC. This encodes CASSLHYGYTF. This chain uses TRBV5-6 with TRBJ1-2; D gene uncertain. In germline, CDR1 is SGHDT, CDR2 YYEEEE. V was cut by 1 base and J by 3 bases, with 1 base left in between. This CDR3 has 11 residues.

The chain has TRBV2 and TRBJ2-1; 8 bases map to TRBD1. The CDR3 runs 12 residues. V lost 3 bases and J lost 16; bases outside the gene matches: 8. The germline V gene encodes CDR1 SNHLY and CDR2 FYNNEI. Here the CDR3 reads CASSDWGDRGFF. Written as DNA, the CDR3 is TGTGCCAGCAGTGATTGGGGTGACAGGGGTTTCTTC.

The chain couples TRBV29-1 to TRBJ2-1, with 7 bases aligning to TRBD1. This CDR3 comprises 17 residues. Germline CDR1 reads SQVTM; CDR2 reads ANQGSEA. J gave up 1 base and V 3 bases, and 12 bases lay outside the gene matches. In DNA, the CDR3 is TGCAGCGTTGATGGTATAGGGACAGATATATCCTACAATGAGCAGTTCTTC. Its protein product is CSVDGIGTDISYNEQFF.